One sample yielded the 25 T cell receptor beta chains listed below, sequenced in a study of blood T cell repertoires in COVID-19. Libraries were prepared by immunoSEQ multiplex PCR; TCRdb keeps only in-frame clonotypes and omits some of them. The table records more than 200,000 clones, under 90% of them present only once. The sample comprised peripheral blood. The receptors stem from a man aged 55 to 70 with acute or convalescent COVID-19.

This clone was observed once. The rearrangement uses TRBV28 and TRBJ1-5; D unresolved. V shed 6 bases and J shed 3 bases, with 6 bases lying between them. This CDR3 has 12 amino acids. CDR1 is MDHEN, CDR2 SYDVKM, per germline. The CDR3 loop reads CASRQTNQPQHF. CDR3 nucleotide sequence: TGTGCCAGCAGACAGACCAATCAGCCCCAGCATTTT. The variable domain in full, with the rest retrieved from reference TRBV28 and TRBJ1-5, is DVKVTQSSRYLVKRTGEKVFLECVQDMDHENMFWYRQDPGLGLRLIYFSYDVKMKEKGDIPEGYSVSREKKERFSLILESASTNQTSMYLCASRQTNQPQHFGDGTRLSIL.

This rearrangement joins TRBV5-1 to TRBJ2-3, with 10 bases lining up with TRBD2. The CDR3 totals 17 residues. The germline CDR1 and CDR2 sequences are SGHRS and YFSETQ. V lost 3 bases to trimming and J lost 1 base; unmatched junction nucleotides: 8. The CDR3 region is CASSSNLLAGGTDTQYF. CDR3 DNA: TGCGCCAGCAGCTCAAATTTGCTAGCGGGGGGCACAGATACGCAGTATTTT.

This sequence joins TRBV2 and TRBJ1-2; no firm D call. Germline values: CDR1 SNHLY, CDR2 FYNNEI. Trimming stripped 6 bases from V and 6 bases from J, with 14 bases between. The CDR3 length is 13 residues. CDR3 sequence (DNA): TGTGCCAGCAGGGTACTCAGCGTCCATGGCTACACCTTC. Its translation: CASRVLSVHGYTF.

In DNA, the CDR3 is TGTACCTCGCGGGGATCTAGCACAGATACGCAGTATTTT. Its translation: CTSRGSSTDTQYF. The chain recombines TRBV12-3 or TRBV12-4 with TRBJ2-3, with D possibly TRBD2 on 6 matching bases. The CDR3 runs 13 residues.

This chain joins TRBV5-1 and TRBJ1-1; a possible D gene is TRBD1 (5 bases). Trimming removed 4 bases at V and 5 bases at J, with 27 bases between. CDR3 size: 18 residues. Germline assignment: CDR1 SGHRS and CDR2 YFSETQ. CDR3 sequence (DNA): TGCGCCAGCAGCCTATCCGCCGTGAGGGCGCGGGGGTGGACTGAAGCTTTCTTT. The encoded protein is CASSLSAVRARGWTEAFF.

The rearrangement uses TRBV19 and TRBJ1-6; no clear D. V was shortened by 0 bases and J by 9 bases, with 9 bases between the two germline ends. In germline, CDR1 is LNHDA, CDR2 SQIVND (reference sequence). The CDR3 runs 14 residues. CDR3 sequence (DNA): TGTGCCAGTAGTATAGAGGGCAGTACTTCACCCCTCCACTTT. This translates into CASSIEGSTSPLHF.

V usage is TRBV2 and J usage is TRBJ2-7; TRBD1 is a possible D gene (6 bases). Trimming shortened V by 2 bases and J by 4 bases, and 6 bases separated the two germline ends. CDR3 length equals 12 residues. The V gene's germline CDR1 is SNHLY and CDR2 FYNNEI. The CDR3 DNA sequence: TGTGCCAGCAGTGAACAGGGGTACGAGCAGTACTTC. It encodes CASSEQGYEQYF. The full variable domain, its missing parts supplied by reference TRBV2 and TRBJ2-7, is EPEVTQTPSHQVTQMGQEVILRCVPISNHLYFYWYRQILGQKVEFLVSFYNNEISEKSEIFDDQFSVERPDGSNFTLKIRSTKLEDSAMYFCASSEQGYEQYFGPGTRLTVT.

The rearrangement joins TRBV29-1 to TRBJ2-2, with 7 positions matching TRBD2. Germline loops: CDR1 SQVTM, CDR2 ANQGSEA. Trimming removed 2 bases from V and 5 bases from J; junction bases left unmatched: 8. This CDR3 has 15 amino acids. CDR3 DNA: TGCAGCGTTGAACTCCCTCGGGGAGGGACCGGGGAGCTGTTTTTT. Translating it yields CSVELPRGGTGELFF.

The chain links TRBV4-1 to TRBJ1-2, with a tentative D call TRBD1 (6 bases). Germline-derived CDR1 and CDR2 are MGHRA and YSYEKL. The V gene lost 5 bases and the J gene lost 1 base, with 14 bases spanning the gap. This CDR3 spans 15 amino acids. The chain's CDR3 is CASSIGDTHNYGYTF. The CDR3 DNA is TGCGCCAGCAGCATAGGGGACACACATAACTATGGCTACACCTTC.

The chain has TRBV7-2 and TRBJ1-2, with D unresolved. The length of the CDR3 is 12 residues. The V end lost 10 bases, the J end lost 0 bases, and 9 bases lay between the germline ends. The germline CDR1 and CDR2 sequences are SGHTA and FQGNSA. The CDR3 is CAMRGANYGYTF. CDR3 nucleotides: TGTGCCATGCGGGGAGCTAACTATGGCTACACCTTC. Filled out from reference TRBV7-2 and TRBJ1-2, the complete variable domain reads GAGVSQSPSNKVTEKGKDVELRCDPISGHTALYWYRQSLGQGLEFLIYFQGNSAPDKSGLPSDRFSAERTGGSVSTLTIQRTQQEDSAVYLCAMRGANYGYTFGSGTRLTVV.

This clone was observed a handful of times. V usage is TRBV13 and J usage is TRBJ1-3, with D unclear. Trimming removed 3 bases from V and 0 bases from J, with 6 bases in between. Germline CDR1 PRHDT, CDR2 FYEKMQ (reference sequence). The CDR3 has 14 residues. The CDR3 loop is CASSFRHSGNTIYF. In DNA form, the CDR3 reads TGTGCCAGCAGCTTCAGGCACTCTGGAAACACCATATATTTT.

The chain is built from TRBV5-1 and TRBJ2-5, with D unresolved. V was shortened by 1 base and J by 3 bases, with 7 bases between the two germline ends. The CDR3 runs 13 residues. The germline CDR1 and CDR2 sequences are SGHRS and YFSETQ. In DNA, the CDR3 is TGCGCCAGCAGCTTGCAGGCTAAAGAGACCCAGTACTTC. Its translation is CASSLQAKETQYF.

The sample holds a few counts of this clone. This chain connects TRBV3-1 (or the pseudogene TRBV3-2) to TRBJ2-7; TRBD2 might be the D (6 bases). CDR3 length: 15 residues. Between the trimmed V and J ends, which lost 3 bases and 2 bases, there was a span of 14 bases. Germline CDR1 reads LGHDT; CDR2 reads YNNKEL (reference sequence). The DNA for the CDR3 is TGTGCCAGCAGCCATGAAAGGAGGGTTACCTACGAGCAGTACTTC. This gives the protein CASSHERRVTYEQYF.

This clone was picked up one time. The chain links TRBV7-8 to TRBJ1-3; no clear D gene. V gave up 5 bases and J gave up 1 base, with 6 bases separating them. The CDR3 totals 13 residues. From germline, CDR1 is SGHVS and CDR2 FQNEAQ. This CDR3 is CASSPLSGNTIYF. DNA for the CDR3: TGTGCCAGCAGCCCTTTATCTGGAAACACCATATATTTT.

This rearrangement joins TRBV7-3 to TRBJ1-1, with TRBD1 as a possible D gene (6 bases). The CDR3 spans 14 residues. Per germline, CDR1 SGHTA and CDR2 FQGTGA. V was shortened by 4 bases and J by 3 bases, with 12 bases between the two germline ends. The CDR3 loop is CASSSSGADTEAFF. Written as DNA, the CDR3 is TGTGCCAGCAGCTCCTCAGGGGCGGACACTGAAGCTTTCTTT.

The chain recombines TRBV29-1 with TRBJ2-1; the match to TRBD2 covers 11 bases. This CDR3 has 14 amino acids. Trimming took 6 bases from V and 4 from J; bases not matched to a gene: 5. Germline lookup yields CDR1 SQVTM and CDR2 ANQGSEA. The CDR3 here is CSVQGLAEYNEQFF. The CDR3 DNA reads as TGCAGCGTCCAGGGACTAGCGGAGTACAATGAGCAGTTCTTC.

The CDR3 loop reads CASSLKLQETQYF. The CDR3, as DNA: TGTGCCAGCAGCTTAAAACTGCAAGAGACCCAGTACTTC. The chain carries TRBV13 and TRBJ2-5; D remains unclear. The CDR3 is 13 residues long. Trimming cost V 2 bases and J 2 bases, with 6 bases left between them. Germline V gene sequence: CDR1 PRHDT, CDR2 FYEKMQ (reference sequence).

The rearrangement links TRBV10-3 to TRBJ1-5; 8 bases agree with TRBD1. CDR3 length: 15 amino acids. The J segment lost 6 bases and the V segment lost 10 bases, leaving 14 bases of the junction unmatched. CDR1 is ENHRY and CDR2 is SYGVKD in the germline V gene. CDR3 sequence: CATQADRVRRQPQHF. CDR3 coding DNA: TGTGCCACCCAGGCGGACAGGGTGAGGCGTCAGCCCCAGCATTTT.

The genes are TRBV27 and TRBJ2-1; D unclear. CDR3 length equals 15 residues. Per the germline V gene, CDR1 is MNHEY and CDR2 is SMNVEV (reference sequence). V was pared by 2 bases and J by 0 bases, with 8 bases between. CDR3 bases: TGTGCCAGCAGTTTAGGGCTGAGCTCCTACAATGAGCAGTTCTTC. Its translation is CASSLGLSSYNEQFF.

V usage is TRBV27 and J usage is TRBJ2-1; 7 bases are a match to TRBD2. The CDR3 is made up of 16 amino acids. V shed 2 bases and J 5 bases; nucleotides not matched to a gene: 9. Germline values: CDR1 MNHEY, CDR2 SMNVEV (reference sequence). CDR3 residues: CASSLGTTRLNNEQFF. The CDR3 coding sequence is TGTGCCAGCAGTTTAGGGACTACTCGATTGAACAATGAGCAGTTCTTC.

This chain connects TRBV10-3 to TRBJ1-2; D is ambiguous. Germline V lookup: CDR1 ENHRY, CDR2 SYGVKD. This CDR3 contains 11 residues. V gave up 6 bases and J gave up 8 bases, with 10 bases separating them. CDR3: CAIRAGQGYTF. CDR3 DNA sequence: TGTGCCATCAGGGCAGGCCAGGGCTACACCTTC.

The V and J genes are TRBV5-1 and TRBJ2-6; TRBD1 matches at 7 bases. Trimming at V came to 7 bases and at J to 0 bases, leaving 4 bases not matched to a gene. CDR1 is SGHRS and CDR2 is YFSETQ in the germline V gene. The CDR3 spans 15 residues. The CDR3 is CASRQGNSGANVLTF. The CDR3 nucleotides read TGCGCCAGCCGACAGGGAAACTCTGGGGCCAACGTCCTGACTTTC.

This clone occurred a few times. This chain connects TRBV28 to TRBJ1-2; 9 bases fit TRBD1. Trimming took 4 bases from V and 2 from J; bases not matched to a gene: 8. The CDR3 consists of 16 residues. CDR1 MDHEN and CDR2 SYDVKM come from the germline V gene. CDR3 in amino acids: CASSWTTGGKNYGYTF. CDR3 nucleotide sequence: TGTGCCAGCAGTTGGACCACAGGGGGCAAGAACTATGGCTACACCTTC.

The chain employs TRBV7-9 and TRBJ2-1; D gene ambiguous. CDR1 SEHNR and CDR2 FQNEAQ come from the germline V gene (reference sequence). This CDR3 comprises 14 residues. Trimming pared 6 bases from V and 3 bases from J, leaving 12 bases between. Here the CDR3 reads CASRLAGGYNEQFF. CDR3 bases: TGTGCCAGCAGACTCGCCGGCGGCTACAATGAGCAGTTCTTC. The whole variable domain, remainder taken from reference TRBV7-9 and TRBJ2-1, is DTGVSQNPRHKITKRGQNVTFRCDPISEHNRLYWYRQTLGQGPEFLTYFQNEAQLEKSRLLSDRFSAERPKGSFSTLEIQRTEQGDSAMYLCASRLAGGYNEQFFGPGTRLTVL.

The chain has TRBV30 and TRBJ1-4; D is perhaps TRBD1 (6 bases). V lost 6 bases and J lost 4, with 12 bases in between. The CDR3 is 13 amino acids. The germline CDR1 and CDR2 sequences are GTSNPN and SVGIG (reference sequence). Here the CDR3 DNA reads TGTGCCTGCACTGGACAGTTTAATGAAAAACTGTTTTTT. Encoded protein: CACTGQFNEKLFF. The full variable domain, completed using reference TRBV30 and TRBJ1-4, is SQTIHQWPATLVQPVGSPLSLECTVEGTSNPNLYWYRQAAGRGLQLLFYSVGIGQISSEVPQNLSASRPQDRQFILSSKKLLLSDSGFYLCACTGQFNEKLFFGSGTQLSVL.